This T cell receptor (beta chain) was captured in a study of spatial heterogeneity in lung cancer (dated by TCRdb to the late 2010s). Context from the whole study: Beta-chain transcripts were consistently detected in greater numbers than alpha-chain transcripts, which likely reflects a higher abundance of beta-chain transcripts. Nonsynonymous mutation counts, determined by whole-exome sequencing of tumor tissue, were related to TCR repertoire features. At surgery, 200 or so tumor regions, roughly 62 matched nontumor lung samples and 56 PBMC samples were TCR-sequenced for both alpha and beta chains. In the raw uncorrected reads, each unique combination of TCR and UMI appeared more than ten times on average. In non-small cell lung cancer, the study quantitatively compared TCR alpha and beta repertoires across several tumor regions, matched nontumor lung, and blood.

This clonotype is medium-sized (0.01 to 0.1%) in terms of sample share. This receptor's antigen is unknown. The sample holds no much larger clone one base away, and base qualities are not on file. Library preparation used 5' RACE. The run used a NextSeq 500. To allow correction of PCR and sequencing errors, the TCR library protocol tagged every TCR cDNA molecule with a unique molecular identifier. As for how the authors treated the data: Decombinator tools were used for TCR identification, UMI-based error correction and CDR3 extraction. Expanded TCRs were defined as those above a frequency of 2 per 1,000, corresponding to the top 1% of the tumor frequency distribution. Rényi diversity was computed with the R vegan package after subsampling each repertoire 100 times to 5,000 TCRs. CDR3 similarity networks were built from amino acid triplet string-kernel similarity, connecting CDR3s with pairwise similarity above 0.82. The public reads were reprocessed in TCRdb via fastp at Q25 and MiXCR, keeping in-frame beta chains. A single entry per CDR3 protein holds the most common genes and DNA from its merged rows. None of the V and J calls come from the authors' own analysis; TCRdb made them. The sample has fewer than 3,000 distinct CDR3 sequences on record, 5.5% to 8% of them singletons. Of the sample, around 17% is held by the ten largest clones.

Read against the paper, the sample's time point label means: sample taken at primary tumor resection. Samples were obtained from fewer than 80 patients with early-stage, untreated non-small cell lung cancer from the lung TRACERx cohort. TCR sequencing used whole RNA extracted from tumor and nontumor lung tissue, or from cryopreserved PBMC samples, without cell sorting. A patient was chosen for TCR sequencing only when enough RNA was available from at least two tumor regions. Before being selected, tumor and adjacent nontumor lung specimens were reviewed by a lung pathologist. General study outcomes and caveats: Confirming at a functional level the hypothesis that regional TCRs recognize regional mutations was considered to require additional single-cell paired TCR alpha and beta sequencing.

The clonotype comes from a male donor with early-stage non-small cell lung cancer. The specimen was normal lung tissue next to the tumor, collected at surgery.

The CDR3: CASSYSGGGNEQFF. The DNA is as follows: TGTGCCAGCAGTTACTCAGGGGGGGGAAACGAGCAGTTCTTC. Recombination linked TRBV6-5 to TRBJ2-1; a tentative D call is TRBD2 (7 bases match). V and J are truncated by 0 bases and 10 bases respectively, leaving an intervening sequence of 13 bases. From the cysteine through the phenylalanine, the CDR3 covers 14 amino acids. Of the read, only the CDR3 DNA is kept; its 42 bases are in frame from base 1. From the germline V gene, CDR1 is MNHEY and CDR2 is SVGAGI.